The 9 T cell receptor beta chains presented below share a single source sample, sequenced in a study of T cells after yellow fever vaccination. Via MiXCR, TCRdb re-called the 5' RACE reads, giving one row per CDR3 protein. The table has about 340,000 distinct CDR3 sequences, under 15% seen once; the top ten hold around 3%. Sequencing was performed on CD4+ T cells sorted from PBMCs, taken 15 days after the yellow fever booster vaccination. These TCRs come from a man younger than 30 who received the YFV17D yellow fever vaccine.

This chain joins TRBV7-3 and TRBJ1-1, with D uncertain. V dropped 4 bases and J dropped 4 bases, with 7 bases sitting between them. Germline CDR1 is SGHTA and CDR2 is FQGTGA. The CDR3 is 12 residues long. CDR3 sequence: CASSSASTEAFF. The DNA for the CDR3 is TGTGCCAGCAGCTCTGCGAGCACTGAAGCTTTCTTT.

This clonotype came up a few times. V gene TRBV7-9 combines with J gene TRBJ2-3; TRBD2 matches at 9 bases. Germline values: CDR1 SEHNR, CDR2 FQNEAQ (reference sequence). The CDR3 consists of 18 residues. V was clipped by 5 bases and J by 0 bases; unmatched bases: 12. CDR3 protein: CASSPRRLAGPSTDTQYF. DNA of the CDR3: TGTGCCAGCAGCCCAAGACGGCTAGCGGGACCTAGCACAGATACGCAGTATTTT.

This chain uses TRBV11-2 with TRBJ2-5; D is unresolved. V dropped 6 bases and J dropped 4 bases, with 6 bases sitting between them. The CDR3 totals 11 residues. Germline V gene lookup returns CDR1 SGHAT and CDR2 FQNNGV. The CDR3 loop reads CASRVGETQYF. The CDR3 nucleotides read TGTGCCAGCAGGGTGGGAGAGACCCAGTACTTC.

This clonotype was recorded many times. DNA for the CDR3: TGTGCCAGCAGCCAGTGGAGGGTAAAAGCCAAAAACATTCAGTACTTC. Its protein product is CASSQWRVKAKNIQYF. J is TRBJ2-4 and V is TRBV14; D possibly corresponds to TRBD2 (6 bases). The CDR3 loop spans 16 amino acids. Deletions cut 3 bases from V and 0 bases from J, with 12 bases between. The germline V gene encodes CDR1 SGHDN and CDR2 FVKESK.

The rearrangement uses TRBV18 and TRBJ1-1; D remains ambiguous. The V gene lost 4 bases and the J gene lost 5 bases, with 14 bases spanning the gap. The CDR3 consists of 14 residues. CDR1 KGHSH and CDR2 LQKENI come from the germline V gene. DNA of the CDR3: TGTGCCAGCTCACTGGGTGAAGGAAAGACTGAAGCTTTCTTT. This codes for CASSLGEGKTEAFF. The whole variable domain, remainder taken from reference TRBV18 and TRBJ1-1, is NAGVMQNPRHLVRRRGQEARLRCSPMKGHSHVYWYRQLPEEGLKFMVYLQKENIIDESGMPKERFSAEFPKEGPSILRIQQVVRGDSAAYFCASSLGEGKTEAFFGQGTRLTVV.

This clonotype showed up just a few times. The genes are TRBV19 and TRBJ1-5; D not certain. Trimming removed 5 bases from V and 4 bases from J, with 12 bases in between. Germline values: CDR1 LNHDA, CDR2 SQIVND (reference sequence). This CDR3 comprises 14 residues. The CDR3 loop is CASSPIGSNQPQHF. The CDR3 DNA sequence: TGTGCCAGTAGTCCAATAGGGAGTAATCAGCCCCAGCATTTT. The variable domain in full, completed from reference TRBV19 and TRBJ1-5, reads DGGITQSPKYLFRKEGQNVTLSCEQNLNHDAMYWYRQDPGQGLRLIYYSQIVNDFQKGDIAEGYSVSREKKESFPLTVTSAQKNPTAFYLCASSPIGSNQPQHFGDGTRLSIL.

This chain uses TRBV29-1 with TRBJ2-7; 8 bases are a match to TRBD1. The CDR3 is made up of 13 amino acids. The V gene end was trimmed by 7 bases and the J gene end by 3 bases; junction bases not matched to a gene: 8. CDR1 and CDR2 from the germline V gene are SQVTM and ANQGSEA. CDR3 nucleotide sequence: TGCAGCGCTGGCGGGGACAGGCGCTACGAGCAGTACTTC. Translating gives CSAGGDRRYEQYF.

Ten or more counts support this clonotype. One end of the junction varies from germline; a read error may be responsible. This chain uses TRBV7-7 with TRBJ2-2, with TRBD1 matching 9 bases. Germline V gene data show CDR1 as SSHAT and CDR2 as FNYEAQ (reference sequence). This CDR3 has 20 residues. The CDR3 loop is CASSQKPRNYRGPGTGELFF. DNA for the CDR3: TGTGCTAGCAGCCAGAAACCCCGAAACTACAGGGGGCCGGGCACCGGGGAGCTGTTTTTT.

This clonotype was seen at least ten times. CDR3 in DNA: TGTGCCAGCAGTGGACAGGGGGCGGGGTACGAGCAGTACTTC. The encoded protein is CASSGQGAGYEQYF. The V gene is TRBV6-5, the J gene TRBJ2-7; 11 bases fit TRBD1. Per germline, CDR1 MNHEY and CDR2 SVGAGI. The CDR3 length is 14 residues. The trim removed 5 bases at V and 4 bases at J, leaving 4 bases unmatched.